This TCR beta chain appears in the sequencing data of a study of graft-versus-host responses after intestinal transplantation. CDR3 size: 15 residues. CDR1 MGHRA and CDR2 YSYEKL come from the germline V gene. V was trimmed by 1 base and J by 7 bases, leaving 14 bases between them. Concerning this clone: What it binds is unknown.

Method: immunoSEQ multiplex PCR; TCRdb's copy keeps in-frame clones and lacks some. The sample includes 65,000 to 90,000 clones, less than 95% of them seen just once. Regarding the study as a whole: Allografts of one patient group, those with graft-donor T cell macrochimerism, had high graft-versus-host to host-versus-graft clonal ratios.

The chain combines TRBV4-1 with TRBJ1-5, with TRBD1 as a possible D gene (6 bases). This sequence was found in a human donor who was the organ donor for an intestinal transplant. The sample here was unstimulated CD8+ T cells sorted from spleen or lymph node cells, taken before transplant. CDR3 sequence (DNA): TGCGCCAGCAGCCAAGCCTCCGATGGGACACAGCCCCAGCATTTT. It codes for CASSQASDGTQPQHF.